This TCR beta chain was profiled in a study of T cells after yellow fever vaccination. This clonotype was counted a few times. Template-switching 5'RACE yielded the TCR cDNA; a universal primer site and UMIs were added in the process. TCRdb independently ran MiXCR on the 5' RACE reads; one entry per CDR3 protein. The repertoire holds 300,000 to 350,000 distinct CDR3 sequences, with over 3.5% as singletons. The length of the CDR3 is 14 residues. The germline CDR1 and CDR2 sequences are DFQATT and SNEGSKA (reference sequence). V dropped 1 base and J dropped 3; count of bases not matched to a gene: 2. The TCR originated in a young man who received the YFV17D yellow fever vaccine. Sequences were derived from PBMCs, sampled 15 days after the yellow fever booster vaccination. The chain combines TRBV20-1 with TRBJ2-7; 11 bases are shared with TRBD1. The DNA for the CDR3 is TGCAGTGCTAGAGTCGGGACAGGGGGCTACGAGCAGTACTTC. Its protein product is CSARVGTGGYEQYF.